This T cell receptor beta chain was profiled in a study of tumor-infiltrating lymphocytes in primary liver carcinoma. Study-wide results and limits: Blood's top-250-clone fraction was significantly lower than that of tumors (p = 0.039).

The authors made TCR beta cDNA from around 500 ng total RNA with a constant-region primer. Libraries of TCR beta came from three nested multiplex PCR rounds with slightly modified ARM-PCR. For around 10 cycles apiece, the opening two PCR rounds ran with TRBV1-TRBV30 forward primers and a C-beta reverse primer. TCRdb analysed the multiplex PCR reads with MiXCR anew, one entry per CDR3 protein. The sample has almost 200,000 distinct CDR3 sequences, 65% seen once. A remark on this clonotype: Its antigen remains unknown. At one of its ends the junction is not consistent with the germline gene, which may arise from a read error.

This CDR3 region has 15 residues. The germline gives CDR1 MGHRA, CDR2 YSYEKL. It was unsorted whole blood that yielded blood RNA, and germline DNA was also extracted. Patients were treatment-naive with chronic HBV infection. The receptor was isolated from a woman aged 55-70 years with primary liver carcinoma and hepatitis B virus infection. The sequenced sample consisted of peripheral blood. J is TRBJ2-7 and V is TRBV4-1; D possibly corresponds to TRBD1 (6 bases). The CDR3 loop is CASSQGGQGYYERYF. Here the CDR3 DNA reads TGCGCCAGCAGCCAAGGGGGGCAGGGCTACTACGAGCGGTACTTC.